Shown below are 27 T cell receptor beta chains from a single sample sequenced in a study of T-cell memory formation after mild COVID-19. TCRdb re-analysed the 5' RACE reads in MiXCR, keeping a single row per CDR3 protein. The sample lists around 310,000 distinct CDR3 sequences; about a sixth were seen once. The sample consisted of PBMCs or a T cell subset sorted from them (not recorded which). The receptors come from a man between 18 and 29 years old who had mild COVID-19 (a few samples of this study predate the infection). Cell type and time point are not known.

This clonotype was detected only a few times. An end of the junction differs from the germline gene, which may be a read error. The CDR3, as DNA: TGCAGTGCTGCCTCCGACAGGGGCCGTGCTCACTTC. It translates to CSAASDRGRAHF. The J gene is TRBJ2-7, the V gene TRBV20-1; 8 nucleotides agree with TRBD1. This CDR3 comprises 12 residues. CDR1 is DFQATT, CDR2 SNEGSKA, per germline (reference sequence).

The V gene is TRBV2, the J gene TRBJ1-1, with unresolved D. The CDR3 has 12 amino acids. Germline assignment: CDR1 SNHLY and CDR2 FYNNEI. V lost 6 bases and J 2 bases, leaving 7 bases between the germline ends. Written as DNA, the CDR3 is TGTGCCAGCAGACCCCAAAACACTGAAGCTTTCTTT. Protein sequence: CASRPQNTEAFF.

The chain employs TRBV10-3 and TRBJ2-5; D call uncertain. Between the trimmed V and J ends, which lost 8 bases and 1 base, there was a span of 5 bases. CDR3 length equals 11 residues. The germline V gene encodes CDR1 ENHRY and CDR2 SYGVKD. DNA for the CDR3: TGTGCCATCGGTCCCCAAGAGACCCAGTACTTC. This codes for CAIGPQETQYF.

The chain combines TRBV11-3 with TRBJ2-1, with a tentative D call TRBD1 (5 bases). The germline V gene encodes CDR1 SGHNT and CDR2 YENEEA. Trimming pared 8 bases from V and 4 bases from J, leaving 15 bases between. The CDR3 runs 14 residues. CDR3 loop: CASSGKPKYNEQFF. The CDR3 DNA reads TGTGCCAGCTCAGGGAAACCGAAATACAATGAGCAGTTCTTC.

This chain joins TRBV5-1 and TRBJ1-1; tentative D call: TRBD1 (5 bases). The CDR3 contains 14 residues. V was shortened by 4 bases and J by 6 bases, with 16 bases between the two germline ends. Germline V gives CDR1 SGHRS, CDR2 YFSETQ. The CDR3 DNA reads TGCGCCAGCAGCCGAGGAGGGGCGGGGGCTGAAGCTTTCTTT. Its translation: CASSRGGAGAEAFF.

This clonotype showed up just once. The rearrangement uses TRBV12-3 or TRBV12-4 and TRBJ1-1, with 7 bases fitting TRBD1. Trimming removed 6 bases from V and 4 bases from J; junction bases left unmatched: 5. CDR3 length: 13 amino acids. The CDR3 loop is CASSRTGPTEAFF. The CDR3 DNA follows: TGTGCCAGCAGCCGGACAGGTCCCACTGAAGCTTTCTTT.

The chain links TRBV4-3 to TRBJ2-7; D remains ambiguous. V was cut by 4 bases and J by 6 bases, with 16 bases left in between. The CDR3 is 14 amino acids. Germline assignment: CDR1 LGHNA and CDR2 YSLEER. The CDR3 sequence is CASSPWNPDPEQYF. CDR3 nucleotide sequence: TGCGCCAGCAGCCCTTGGAACCCGGACCCCGAGCAGTACTTC.

This clonotype was detected ten times or more. The chain uses TRBV6-5 and TRBJ1-1, with a tentative D call TRBD1 (5 bases). This CDR3 has 14 amino acids. The ends were cut back, 5 bases at V and 4 bases at J, with 14 bases in the middle. The germline CDR1 and CDR2 sequences are MNHEY and SVGAGI. The CDR3 reads CASSRTGGRTEAFF. The CDR3 DNA is TGTGCCAGCAGTCGGACGGGGGGTCGCACTGAAGCTTTCTTT.

A few counts support this clonotype. The rearrangement uses TRBV10-3 and TRBJ2-4, with D possibly being TRBD1 (6 bases). The germline V gene has CDR1 ENHRY and CDR2 SYGVKD. The ends were cut back, 5 bases at V and 0 bases at J, with 17 bases in the middle. The CDR3 covers 17 residues. CDR3 protein: CAISWGPASLAKNIQYF. DNA of the CDR3: TGTGCCATCAGTTGGGGGCCGGCCTCACTAGCCAAAAACATTCAGTACTTC.

This rearrangement joins TRBV4-3 to TRBJ2-2; the D gene could be TRBD1 or TRBD2 (6 bases each). CDR1 and CDR2 (germline): LGHNA, YSLEER. The V and J ends lost 0 bases and 5 bases respectively, with 16 bases between them. This CDR3 is built from 17 residues. The CDR3 spells CASSQEVEGGGTGELFF. CDR3 DNA sequence: TGCGCCAGCAGCCAAGAGGTAGAGGGGGGCGGTACCGGGGAGCTGTTTTTT.

The table lists this clonotype with a few counts. This chain connects TRBV2 to TRBJ2-1; D gene unclear. The CDR3 covers 11 residues. With 1 base removed from V and 8 bases from J, the gap between germline ends came to 3 bases. Germline V gives CDR1 SNHLY, CDR2 FYNNEI. CDR3 protein: CASSEVDEQFF. As DNA, the CDR3 is TGTGCCAGCAGTGAAGTGGATGAGCAGTTCTTC.

J is TRBJ2-4 and V is TRBV5-6, with 9 positions matching TRBD1. The CDR3 has 14 amino acids. J lost 7 bases, V lost 0 bases, and 2 bases had no gene match. Germline values: CDR1 SGHDT, CDR2 YYEEEE. The CDR3 protein is CASSLAGTGNIQYF. Written as DNA, the CDR3 is TGTGCCAGCAGCTTGGCCGGGACAGGGAACATTCAGTACTTC.

This chain connects TRBV7-9 to TRBJ1-2; D unresolved. Per the germline V gene, CDR1 is SEHNR and CDR2 is FQNEAQ (reference sequence). Trimming removed 5 bases from V and 11 bases from J, with 15 bases in between. CDR3 length equals 12 residues. The CDR3 protein is CASSPAAEHYTF. The CDR3 nucleotides are TGTGCCAGCAGCCCCGCCGCGGAACATTACACCTTC.

This clonotype turned up a few times. J is TRBJ1-5 and V is TRBV2; D not certain. CDR1 and CDR2 (germline): SNHLY, FYNNEI. Trimming removed 1 base at V and 4 bases at J, with 5 bases between. The CDR3 is 13 residues long. CDR3 protein: CASSEEGNQPQHF. Here the CDR3 DNA reads TGTGCCAGCAGTGAAGAAGGAAATCAGCCCCAGCATTTT. Complete variable domain (other parts from reference TRBV2 and TRBJ1-5): EPEVTQTPSHQVTQMGQEVILRCVPISNHLYFYWYRQILGQKVEFLVSFYNNEISEKSEIFDDQFSVERPDGSNFTLKIRSTKLEDSAMYFCASSEEGNQPQHFGDGTRLSIL.

Only a few counts were recorded for this clonotype. The gene calls are TRBV29-1 and TRBJ2-5; 7 bases align to TRBD2. Germline V gene sequence: CDR1 SQVTM, CDR2 ANQGSEA. The CDR3 runs to 14 residues. V dropped 1 base and J dropped 7; count of bases not matched to a gene: 9. This CDR3 is CSVEGGGKGWTQYF. CDR3 coding DNA: TGCAGCGTTGAAGGCGGGGGAAAGGGTTGGACCCAGTACTTC.

The rearrangement links TRBV4-2 to TRBJ1-6; D remains unclear. The V gene lost 2 bases and the J gene lost 0 bases, with 5 bases spanning the gap. The CDR3 is 15 amino acids. Per germline, CDR1 LGHNA and CDR2 YNFKEQ. The chain's CDR3 is CASSQQSSYNSPLHF. Written as DNA, the CDR3 is TGTGCCAGCAGCCAACAAAGCTCCTATAATTCACCCCTCCACTTT.

This clonotype was seen a few times. V and J are TRBV7-9 and TRBJ1-3; 9 positions agree with TRBD1. The V segment lost 4 bases and the J segment 5 bases; nucleotides outside the gene matches: 9. Looked up from germline, CDR1 is SEHNR and CDR2 is FQNEAQ (reference sequence). The CDR3 has 16 residues. The chain's CDR3 is CASSSPAGTGRNTIYF. CDR3 coding DNA: TGTGCCAGCAGCTCCCCGGCCGGGACAGGGAGAAACACCATATATTTT.

This clonotype was counted only a few times. This rearrangement joins TRBV4-1 to TRBJ1-6; D gene uncertain. The V gene lost 0 bases and the J gene lost 8 bases, with 14 bases spanning the gap. CDR3 length: 16 amino acids. Germline CDR1 reads MGHRA; CDR2 reads YSYEKL. Written as DNA, the CDR3 is TGCGCCAGCAGCCAAGATCAAGAGATGACCTATTCACCCCTCCACTTT. This gives the protein CASSQDQEMTYSPLHF.

This clonotype was picked up many times. The chain employs TRBV7-9 and TRBJ2-3; TRBD1 is a possible D gene (5 bases). CDR1 and CDR2 (germline): SEHNR, FQNEAQ (reference sequence). V lost 5 bases to trimming and J lost 4 bases, with 10 bases between them. This CDR3 is built from 13 residues. The CDR3 nucleotides read TGTGCCAGCAGCCAAGAAGGGGCAGATACGCAGTATTTT. Translation gives CASSQEGADTQYF.

In this sample, this clonotype turned up many times. This chain links TRBV20-1 with TRBJ2-7, with a tentative D call TRBD2 (6 bases). Germline V CDR1 and CDR2: DFQATT, SNEGSKA (reference sequence). This CDR3 has 16 amino acids. V was clipped by 1 base and J by 2 bases, with 18 bases between them. CDR3 amino acids: CSARGGTQPITYEQYF. DNA of the CDR3: TGCAGTGCTAGAGGGGGGACTCAGCCGATAACCTACGAGCAGTACTTC.

The V and J genes are TRBV12-5 and TRBJ2-5; D not certain. CDR3 length: 13 amino acids. Trimming removed 3 bases from V and 4 bases from J, with 9 bases in between. Per the germline V gene, CDR1 is LGHNT and CDR2 is FRNRAP. The CDR3 sequence is CASGFVGGETQYF. Written as DNA, the CDR3 is TGTGCTAGTGGTTTCGTGGGTGGAGAGACCCAGTACTTC. The complete variable domain, with remaining parts taken from reference TRBV12-5 and TRBJ2-5, reads DARVTQTPRHKVTEMGQEVTMRCQPILGHNTVFWYRQTMMQGLELLAYFRNRAPLDDSGMPKDRFSAEMPDATLATLKIQPSEPRDSAVYFCASGFVGGETQYFGPGTRLLVL.

The chain recombines TRBV5-1 with TRBJ1-1; D is unclear. CDR1 SGHRS and CDR2 YFSETQ come from the germline V gene. V was shortened by 5 bases and J by 1 base, with 12 bases between the two germline ends. The CDR3 length is 14 residues. The CDR3 DNA reads as TGCGCCAGCAGTTCAAGGACGGCGAACACTGAAGCTTTCTTT. This codes for CASSSRTANTEAFF.

This clonotype was counted between two and nine times. The chain carries TRBV6-6 and TRBJ2-5, with 7 bases aligning to TRBD2. Germline V gene lookup returns CDR1 MNHNY and CDR2 SVGAGI (reference sequence). The CDR3 contains 13 residues. Unmatched junction bases numbered 8, after V lost 8 bases and J lost 5 bases. The chain's CDR3 is CASVLGGVETQYF. The CDR3 nucleotides read TGTGCCAGCGTACTTGGGGGGGTTGAGACCCAGTACTTC.

CDR3 protein: CASKGSGTNSYNEQFF. In DNA form, the CDR3 reads TGTGCCAGCAAGGGAAGCGGAACTAACTCCTACAATGAGCAGTTCTTC. The chain has TRBV3-1 and TRBJ2-1; TRBD2 is a possible D gene (5 bases). Germline V gene data show CDR1 as LGHDT and CDR2 as YNNKEL (reference sequence). V shed 7 bases and J shed 0 bases, with 16 bases lying between them. The CDR3 covers 16 residues.

This clonotype was counted between two and nine times. The chain links TRBV18 to TRBJ1-6; D perhaps matches TRBD1 (6 bases). V was shortened by 8 bases and J by 2 bases, with 16 bases between the two germline ends. Germline V gene data show CDR1 as KGHSH and CDR2 as LQKENI. This CDR3 has 16 amino acids. CDR3 sequence: CASTPRRQAYNSPLHF. CDR3 bases: TGTGCCAGCACCCCTAGGAGACAGGCCTATAATTCACCCCTCCACTTT. The full variable domain, in which reference TRBV18 and TRBJ1-6 provide the parts outside the CDR3, is NAGVMQNPRHLVRRRGQEARLRCSPMKGHSHVYWYRQLPEEGLKFMVYLQKENIIDESGMPKERFSAEFPKEGPSILRIQQVVRGDSAAYFCASTPRRQAYNSPLHFGNGTRLTVT.

There are many counts of this clonotype. The chain joins TRBV6-6 to TRBJ2-1; D not certain. CDR3 length: 11 residues. The V gene's germline CDR1 is MNHNY and CDR2 SVGAGI (reference sequence). V lost 2 bases, J lost 10 bases, and 6 bases lay in between. CDR3 nucleotide sequence: TGTGCCAGCAGTTACCCCCAAGAGCAGTTCTTC. As protein: CASSYPQEQFF.

This chain joins TRBV29-1 and TRBJ2-1; TRBD1 agrees at 7 bases. The CDR3 is 15 residues long. The germline gives CDR1 SQVTM, CDR2 ANQGSEA. J was trimmed by 3 bases and V by 0 bases; bases with no gene match: 5. CDR3: CSVEEGTASYNEQFF. CDR3 coding DNA: TGCAGCGTTGAAGAGGGGACAGCGAGCTACAATGAGCAGTTCTTC.